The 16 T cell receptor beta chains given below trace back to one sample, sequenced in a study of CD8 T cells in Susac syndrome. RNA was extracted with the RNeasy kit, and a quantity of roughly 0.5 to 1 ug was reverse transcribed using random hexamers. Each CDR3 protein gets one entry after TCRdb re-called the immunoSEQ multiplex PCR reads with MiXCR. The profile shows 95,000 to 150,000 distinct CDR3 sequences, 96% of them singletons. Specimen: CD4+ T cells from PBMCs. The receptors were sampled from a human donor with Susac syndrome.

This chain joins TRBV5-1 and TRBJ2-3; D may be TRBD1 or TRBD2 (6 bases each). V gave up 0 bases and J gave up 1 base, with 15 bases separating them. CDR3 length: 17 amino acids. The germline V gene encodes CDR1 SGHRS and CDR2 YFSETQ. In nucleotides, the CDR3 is TGCGCCAGCAGCTTGGCCGGAGGGGGTCAGGGCACAGATACGCAGTATTTT. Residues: CASSLAGGGQGTDTQYF.

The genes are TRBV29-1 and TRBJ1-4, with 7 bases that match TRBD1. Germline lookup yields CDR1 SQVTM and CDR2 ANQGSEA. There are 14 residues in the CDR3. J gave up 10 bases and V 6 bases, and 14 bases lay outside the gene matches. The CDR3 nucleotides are TGCAGCGTGAGGACCGGGACAGCCAGTGGAAAACTGTTTTTT. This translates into CSVRTGTASGKLFF.

The CDR3 is CSVLGQGRDTEAFF. CDR3 coding DNA: TGCAGCGTCCTTGGGCAGGGACGGGACACTGAAGCTTTCTTT. This chain links TRBV29-1 with TRBJ1-1, with D tentatively TRBD1 (5 bases). The V gene's germline CDR1 is SQVTM and CDR2 ANQGSEA. V was shortened by 6 bases and J by 3 bases, with 17 bases between the two germline ends. There are 14 residues in the CDR3.

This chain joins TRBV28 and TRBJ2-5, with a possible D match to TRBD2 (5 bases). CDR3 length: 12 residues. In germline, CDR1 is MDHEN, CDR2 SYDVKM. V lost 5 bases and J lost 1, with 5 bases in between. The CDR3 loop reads CASSGSQETQYF. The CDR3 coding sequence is TGTGCCAGCAGTGGGAGCCAAGAGACCCAGTACTTC.

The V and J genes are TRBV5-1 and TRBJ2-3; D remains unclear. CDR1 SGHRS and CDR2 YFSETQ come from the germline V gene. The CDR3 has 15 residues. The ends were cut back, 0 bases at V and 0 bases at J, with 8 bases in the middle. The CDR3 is CASSLEYSSTDTQYF. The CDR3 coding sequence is TGCGCCAGCAGCTTGGAGTATTCTAGCACAGATACGCAGTATTTT. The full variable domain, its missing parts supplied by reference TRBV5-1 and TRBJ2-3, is KAGVTQTPRYLIKTRGQQVTLSCSPISGHRSVSWYQQTPGQGLQFLFEYFSETQRNKGNFPGRFSGRQFSNSRSEMNVSTLELGDSALYLCASSLEYSSTDTQYFGPGTRLTVL.

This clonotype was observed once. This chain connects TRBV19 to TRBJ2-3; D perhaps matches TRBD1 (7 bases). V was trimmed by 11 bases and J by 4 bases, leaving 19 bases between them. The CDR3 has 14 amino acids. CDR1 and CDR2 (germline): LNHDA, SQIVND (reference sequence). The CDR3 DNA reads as TGTGCCGCTCAGGGGGACTCGCTAGCAGATACGCAGTATTTT. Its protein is CAAQGDSLADTQYF.

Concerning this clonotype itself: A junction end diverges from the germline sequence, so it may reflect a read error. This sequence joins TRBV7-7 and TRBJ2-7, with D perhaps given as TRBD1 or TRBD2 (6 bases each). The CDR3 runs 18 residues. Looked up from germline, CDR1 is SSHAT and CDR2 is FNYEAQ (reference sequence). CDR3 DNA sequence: TGTGCTAGCAGCTTAACCCCATCAACAGGGAGGATAAGGAACGAGCAGTACTTC. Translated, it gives CASSLTPSTGRIRNEQYF. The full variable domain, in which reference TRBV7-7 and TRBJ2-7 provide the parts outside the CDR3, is GAGVSQSPRYKVTKRGQDVTLRCDPISSHATLYWYQQALGQGPEFLTYFNYEAQPDKSGLPSDRFSAERPEGSISTLTIQRTEQRDSAMYRCASSLTPSTGRIRNEQYFGPGTRLTVT.

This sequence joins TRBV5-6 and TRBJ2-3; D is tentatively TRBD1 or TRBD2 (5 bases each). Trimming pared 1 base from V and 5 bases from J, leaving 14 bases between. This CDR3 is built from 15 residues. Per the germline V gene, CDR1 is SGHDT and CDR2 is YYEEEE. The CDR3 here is CASSLLWQGEDTQYF. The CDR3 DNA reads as TGTGCCAGCAGCTTGTTGTGGCAGGGAGAAGATACGCAGTATTTT.

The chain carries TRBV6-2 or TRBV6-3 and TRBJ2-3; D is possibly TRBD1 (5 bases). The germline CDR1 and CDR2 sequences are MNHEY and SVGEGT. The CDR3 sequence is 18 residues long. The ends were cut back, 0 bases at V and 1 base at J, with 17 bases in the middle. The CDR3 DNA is TGTGCCAGCAGTTACTCGATGGGGCTGACACCCGGCACAGATACGCAGTATTTT. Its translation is CASSYSMGLTPGTDTQYF.

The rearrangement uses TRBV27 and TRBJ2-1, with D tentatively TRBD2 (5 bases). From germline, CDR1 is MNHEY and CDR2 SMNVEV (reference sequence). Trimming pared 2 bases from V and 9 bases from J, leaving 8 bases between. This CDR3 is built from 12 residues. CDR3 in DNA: TGTGCCAGCAGTTTAGGAGGAGGTGAGCAGTTCTTC. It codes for CASSLGGGEQFF.

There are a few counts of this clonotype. CDR3 region: CSAEEETQYF. The CDR3 DNA reads TGCAGTGCCGAGGAAGAGACCCAGTACTTC. The chain joins TRBV20-1 to TRBJ2-5; D unclear. V lost 6 bases and J 3 bases, leaving 5 bases between the germline ends. Germline V CDR1 and CDR2: DFQATT, SNEGSKA (reference sequence). This CDR3 has 10 amino acids.

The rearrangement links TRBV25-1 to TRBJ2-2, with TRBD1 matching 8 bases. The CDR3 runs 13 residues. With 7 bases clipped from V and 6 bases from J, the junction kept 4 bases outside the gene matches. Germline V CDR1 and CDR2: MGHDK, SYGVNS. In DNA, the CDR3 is TGTGCCAGCAATCAACAGGGGGCCGGGGAGCTGTTTTTT. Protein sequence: CASNQQGAGELFF. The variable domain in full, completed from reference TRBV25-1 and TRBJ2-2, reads EADIYQTPRYLVIGTGKKITLECSQTMGHDKMYWYQQDPGMELHLIHYSYGVNSTEKGDLSSESTVSRIRTEHFPLTLESARPSHTSQYLCASNQQGAGELFFGEGSRLTVL.

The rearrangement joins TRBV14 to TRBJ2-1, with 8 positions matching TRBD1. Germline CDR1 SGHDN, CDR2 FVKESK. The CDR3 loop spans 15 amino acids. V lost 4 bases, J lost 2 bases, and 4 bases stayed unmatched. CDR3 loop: CASSPRQGTYNEQFF. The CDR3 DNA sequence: TGTGCCAGCAGCCCCCGACAGGGGACCTACAATGAGCAGTTCTTC.

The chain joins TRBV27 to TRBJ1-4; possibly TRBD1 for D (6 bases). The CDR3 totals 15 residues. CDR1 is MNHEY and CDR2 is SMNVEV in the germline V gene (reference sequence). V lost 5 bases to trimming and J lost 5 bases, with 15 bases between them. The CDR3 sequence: CASSLGQTMNEKLFF. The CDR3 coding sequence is TGTGCCAGCAGTCTAGGACAGACAATGAATGAAAAACTGTTTTTT.

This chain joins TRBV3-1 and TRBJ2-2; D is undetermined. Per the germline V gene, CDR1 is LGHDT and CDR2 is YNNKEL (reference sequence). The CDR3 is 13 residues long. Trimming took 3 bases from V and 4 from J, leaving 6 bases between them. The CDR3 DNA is TGTGCCAGCAGCCAGTTCGTCACCGGGGAGCTGTTTTTT. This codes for CASSQFVTGELFF. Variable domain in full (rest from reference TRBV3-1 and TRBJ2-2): DTAVSQTPKYLVTQMGNDKSIKCEQNLGHDTMYWYKQDSKKFLKIMFSYNNKELIINETVPNRFSPKSPDKAHLNLHINSLELGDSAVYFCASSQFVTGELFFGEGSRLTVL.

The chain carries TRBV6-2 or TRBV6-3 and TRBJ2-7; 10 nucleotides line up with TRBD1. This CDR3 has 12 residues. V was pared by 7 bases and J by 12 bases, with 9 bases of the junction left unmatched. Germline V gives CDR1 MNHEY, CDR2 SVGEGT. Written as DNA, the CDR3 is TGTGCCAGCACCCACTCGGGACAGGGGTCGTACTTC. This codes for CASTHSGQGSYF.